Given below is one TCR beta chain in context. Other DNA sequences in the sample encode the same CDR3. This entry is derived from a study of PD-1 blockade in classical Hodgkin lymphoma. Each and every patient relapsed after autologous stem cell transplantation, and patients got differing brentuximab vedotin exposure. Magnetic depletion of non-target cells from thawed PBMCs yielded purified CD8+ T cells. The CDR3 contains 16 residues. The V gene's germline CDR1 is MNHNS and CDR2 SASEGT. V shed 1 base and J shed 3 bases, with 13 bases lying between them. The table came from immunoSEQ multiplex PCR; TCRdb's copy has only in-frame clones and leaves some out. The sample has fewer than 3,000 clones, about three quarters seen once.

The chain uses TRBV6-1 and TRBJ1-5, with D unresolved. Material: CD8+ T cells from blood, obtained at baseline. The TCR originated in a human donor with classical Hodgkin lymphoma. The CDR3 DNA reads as TGTGCCAGCAGTGAAGAATTCACCGCCCTCAATCAGCCCCAGCATTTT. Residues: CASSEEFTALNQPQHF.